These T cell receptor beta chains were read from a single sample in a study of blood T cell repertoires in COVID-19. Generated by immunoSEQ multiplex PCR, the TCRdb table keeps only in-frame clones and is missing some. The sample holds 200,000 to 250,000 clones; about four fifths are singletons and the top ten take approximately 3.6%. The material sequenced was PBMCs or T cells enriched from blood (not recorded which). These receptors were collected from a woman in her sixties who had recovered from COVID-19. CDR3s include the opening cysteine and the closing phenylalanine or tryptophan. Each record gives: J gene, D gene, V gene, clone size, CDR3 protein, CDR3 DNA. The D gene is left open where the match is weak. For some rows the clone size is stated as once, few or many, or as a class when expanded; others skip it.

TRBJ1-2,-,TRBV29-1,-,CSVPPVGGYGYTF,TGCAGCGTCCCTCCGGTCGGGGGGTATGGCTACACCTTC
TRBJ2-3,TRBD2,TRBV29-1,-,CSVGASGGGHTQYF,TGCAGCGTTGGGGCAAGCGGGGGAGGGCATACGCAGTATTTT
TRBJ2-7,TRBD2,TRBV11-3,-,CASSSGLAGHEQYF,TGTGCCAGCAGCTCGGGACTAGCGGGACACGAGCAGTACTTC
TRBJ1-2,TRBD1,TRBV7-3,-,CASSPGQGAYYGYTF,TGTGCCAGCAGCCCTGGACAGGGGGCATACTATGGCTACACCTTC
TRBJ1-2,TRBD1,TRBV11-2,-,CASSPSGQVYGYTF,TGTGCCAGCAGCCCTTCGGGACAGGTTTATGGCTACACCTTC
TRBJ2-2,TRBD2,TRBV11-3,-,CASSLGLAGTGELFF,TGTGCCAGCAGCTTAGGACTAGCCGGCACCGGGGAGCTGTTTTTT
TRBJ2-7,TRBD1,TRBV4-1,once,CASSQAPGGTPEQYF,TGCGCCAGCAGCCAAGCCCCAGGGGGTACCCCAGAGCAGTACTTC
TRBJ1-1,-,TRBV5-1,-,CASRMTPLNTEAFF,TGCGCCAGCAGGATGACACCCTTGAACACTGAAGCTTTCTTT
TRBJ2-1,TRBD2,TRBV6-2/TRBV6-3,few,CASSSTTSGSIGDEQFF,TGTGCCAGCAGTTCCACGACTAGCGGGAGTATTGGGGATGAGCAGTTCTTC
TRBJ2-5,-,TRBV21-1,few,CASSLRSGSGSRETQYF,TGTGCCAGCAGCCTCCGGTCGGGGAGCGGGAGCCGAGAGACCCAGTACTTC
TRBJ2-7,TRBD1,TRBV6-2/TRBV6-3,-,CASSPLPGQGGSFYEQYF,TGTGCCAGCAGCCCTCTACCGGGACAGGGGGGATCCTTCTACGAGCAGTACTTC
TRBJ2-2,TRBD2,TRBV28,once,CASSLGLAYDGELFF,TGTGCCAGCAGCTTGGGACTAGCTTACGACGGGGAGCTGTTTTTT
TRBJ1-6,-,TRBV2,-,CASSETTTSPLHF,TGTGCCAGCAGTGAAACTACTACTTCACCCCTCCACTTT
TRBJ2-1,TRBD2,TRBV4-1,-,CASSSGTSGGGEQFF,TGCGCCAGCAGCTCCGGGACTAGCGGAGGGGGTGAGCAGTTCTTC
TRBJ1-1,-,TRBV19,-,CASSPLPRATEAFF,TGTGCCAGTAGTCCTCTACCCAGGGCCACTGAAGCTTTCTTT
TRBJ1-5,-,TRBV14,-,CASSQAGRNQPQHF,TGTGCCAGCAGCCAGGCAGGCCGCAATCAGCCCCAGCATTTT
TRBJ1-3,TRBD1,TRBV10-1,-,CASSPGTGDTIYF,TGCGCCAGCAGTCCCGGGACAGGCGACACCATATATTTT
TRBJ1-3,TRBD1,TRBV6-5,-,CASTRTGQTGNTIYF,TGTGCCAGCACCAGGACAGGACAGACTGGAAACACCATATATTTT
TRBJ2-1,TRBD2,TRBV4-2,-,CASRHSGTSGTNSYNEQFF,TGTGCCAGCAGGCATTCCGGGACTAGCGGGACTAACTCCTACAATGAGCAGTTCTTC
TRBJ2-7,TRBD1,TRBV5-4,-,CASRPPGTGMSEQYF,TGTGCCAGCAGGCCTCCCGGGACAGGCATGAGCGAGCAGTACTTC
TRBJ2-1,-,TRBV4-1,-,CASSRPQERFTEQFF,TGCGCCAGCAGCCGCCCACAGGAGCGATTTACTGAGCAGTTCTTC
TRBJ2-3,-,TRBV6-5,few,CASSRGSATDTQYF,TGTGCCAGCAGCCGGGGATCAGCCACAGATACGCAGTATTTT
TRBJ1-3,TRBD1,TRBV11-2,-,CASSGRDRAGNTIYF,TGTGCCAGCAGTGGAAGGGACAGGGCTGGAAACACCATATATTTT
TRBJ2-7,TRBD1,TRBV6-5,-,CASSPTGGFNYEQYF,TGTGCCAGCAGTCCCACAGGGGGCTTCAACTACGAGCAGTACTTC
TRBJ2-2,-,TRBV5-1,once,CASNPRGFRNTGELFF,TGCGCCAGCAATCCGAGAGGCTTTAGAAACACCGGGGAGCTGTTTTTT
TRBJ1-1,TRBD1,TRBV19,-,CASSSQGAGTEAFF,TGTGCCAGTAGTAGTCAGGGGGCAGGAACTGAAGCTTTCTTT
TRBJ2-2,TRBD2,TRBV3-1/TRBV3-2,few,CASSQDPGGYTGELFF,TGTGCCAGCAGCCAAGATCCGGGAGGGTACACCGGGGAGCTGTTTTTT
TRBJ1-3,-,TRBV27,-,CASSPTAGPPVAGNTIYF,TGTGCCAGCAGTCCAACGGCAGGGCCCCCCGTGGCTGGAAACACCATATATTTT
TRBJ1-2,TRBD1,TRBV5-4,many,CASSFRRDRGMFLNYGYTF,TGTGCCAGCAGCTTTCGTCGGGACAGGGGTATGTTCTTGAACTATGGCTACACCTTC
TRBJ1-3,TRBD1,TRBV5-1,-,CASTIQGGDGNTIYF,TGCGCCAGCACCATACAGGGGGGAGACGGAAACACCATATATTTT
TRBJ2-2,-,TRBV2,many,CASSSYSTGELFF,TGTGCCAGCAGTTCGTACTCCACCGGGGAGCTGTTTTTT
TRBJ2-7,-,TRBV12-5,-,CASGLVRGQIPREQYF,TGTGCTAGTGGTTTGGTACGTGGACAGATTCCTCGAGAGCAGTACTTC
TRBJ2-2,TRBD2,TRBV7-2,-,CASSLIAGGDTGELFF,TGTGCCAGCAGCTTAATAGCGGGGGGAGACACCGGGGAGCTGTTTTTT
TRBJ2-5,TRBD1,TRBV19,few,CASSIPPRTGKTQYF,TGTGCCAGTAGTATACCTCCTCGGACAGGGAAGACCCAGTACTTC
TRBJ2-1,TRBD1,TRBV27,-,CASRVGPGQGRNEQFF,TGTGCCAGCAGAGTCGGCCCGGGACAGGGTCGGAATGAGCAGTTCTTC
TRBJ1-3,-,TRBV4-2,-,CASSQDTGYGNTIYF,TGTGCCAGCAGCCAAGATACAGGGTATGGAAACACCATATATTTT
TRBJ1-2,-,TRBV19,few,CASSSQGYYGYTF,TGTGCCAGTAGTTCACAGGGATACTATGGCTACACCTTC